The 30 T cell receptor beta chains reported below all come from one sample, sequenced in a study of cytomegalovirus exposure and HLA in healthy donors. Assay used: immunoSEQ multiplex PCR; TCRdb lists only in-frame clones, some missing. The sample gives under 300,000 clones, approximately 86% of which show up once; roughly 1% is in the top ten. The specimen sequenced was PBMCs. The receptors were gathered from a woman younger than 35 in good health and CMV-seronegative.

V usage is TRBV27 and J usage is TRBJ1-1, with a possible D match to TRBD1 (5 bases). The CDR3 length is 16 residues. Germline CDR1 is MNHEY and CDR2 is SMNVEV (reference sequence). Deletions cut 2 bases from V and 0 bases from J, with 13 bases between. The CDR3 coding sequence is TGTGCCAGCAGTTTAAGGGCAGGGCCGATGAACACTGAAGCTTTCTTT. Translated: CASSLRAGPMNTEAFF.

This chain's CDR3 is CASSYEWQGGNTEAFF. The CDR3 coding sequence is TGTGCCAGCAGTTACGAGTGGCAGGGGGGGAACACTGAAGCTTTCTTT. The chain is built from TRBV6-5 and TRBJ1-1, with TRBD1 identical over 7 bases. Per germline, CDR1 MNHEY and CDR2 SVGAGI. J was trimmed by 1 base and V by 2 bases; bases with no gene match: 7. There are 16 residues in the CDR3.

V and J are TRBV27 and TRBJ2-7; tentatively, D is TRBD2 (6 bases). The CDR3 has 15 residues. V gave up 6 bases and J gave up 6 bases, with 21 bases separating them. Germline V lookup: CDR1 MNHEY, CDR2 SMNVEV (reference sequence). The CDR3 DNA follows: TGTGCCAGCAGGGGAATAGATGGAGGGGCCCTCGAGCAGTACTTC. The encoded protein is CASRGIDGGALEQYF.

The chain links TRBV2 to TRBJ2-6; the D is unclear. This CDR3 region has 14 residues. Germline V gene sequence: CDR1 SNHLY, CDR2 FYNNEI. Trimming left V 4 bases short and J 2 bases short, with 6 bases between. CDR3 sequence (DNA): TGTGCCAGCAGTGCTGTAACTGGGGCCAACGTCCTGACTTTC. Protein product: CASSAVTGANVLTF.

A note on this clone: A read error may account for a junction end that differs from germline. The chain couples TRBV11-3 to TRBJ2-1; D is ambiguous. CDR3 length: 14 amino acids. Per the germline V gene, CDR1 is SGHNT and CDR2 is YENEEA. In DNA, the CDR3 is TGTGCCAGCAGCTTAGCAATACCACTGGTAGAGCTGGTCTTC. This encodes CASSLAIPLVELVF.

The chain recombines TRBV27 with TRBJ1-2; 11 bases map to TRBD1. The length of the CDR3 is 17 residues. V was pared by 4 bases and J by 5 bases, with 12 bases of the junction left unmatched. CDR1 is MNHEY, CDR2 SMNVEV, per germline (reference sequence). CDR3 residues: CASSSATPDRGRYGYTF. In DNA, the CDR3 is TGTGCCAGCAGTTCTGCCACCCCGGACAGGGGGCGTTATGGCTACACCTTC.

This chain joins TRBV9 and TRBJ2-3; TRBD1 agrees at 8 bases. This CDR3 contains 16 residues. Germline CDR1 and CDR2: SGDLS and YYNGEE. The V segment lost 3 bases and the J segment 1 base; nucleotides outside the gene matches: 7. The CDR3 DNA sequence: TGTGCCAGCAGCGGAGGCCCGACAGGGGGCACAGATACGCAGTATTTT. Protein sequence: CASSGGPTGGTDTQYF.

J is TRBJ2-7 and V is TRBV28, with TRBD1 matching 8 bases. Looked up from germline, CDR1 is MDHEN and CDR2 is SYDVKM. The CDR3 has 13 residues. The J segment lost 6 bases and the V segment lost 5 bases, leaving 6 bases of the junction unmatched. In nucleotides, the CDR3 is TGTGCCAGCAGTCCTGGACAGGGAGTCGAGCAGTACTTC. As protein: CASSPGQGVEQYF.

This chain joins TRBV10-1 and TRBJ2-3; TRBD2 aligns across 9 bases. This CDR3 is built from 19 residues. With V trimmed by 8 bases and J by 0 bases, 18 bases remained unmatched. The V gene's germline CDR1 is WNHNN and CDR2 SYGVQD (reference sequence). CDR3 coding DNA: TGCGCCAGCTCTGGCTTGGGAATGGGACTAGCCCAGAGCACAGATACGCAGTATTTT. Encoded protein: CASSGLGMGLAQSTDTQYF.

A word on this clone: The junction and the germline gene differ at one end; a read error may be behind it. V and J are TRBV6-1 and TRBJ2-3; a weak D match, TRBD1 (6 bases). The germline gives CDR1 MNHNS, CDR2 SASEGT. The CDR3 runs 13 residues. CDR3 DNA: TGTGCCAGCAGGGAAGCAGGGGCCTTAACGCAGTATTTT. Its protein is CASREAGALTQYF.

This rearrangement joins TRBV10-3 to TRBJ2-7; 10 bases are a match to TRBD1. Trimming removed 7 bases from V and 1 base from J; junction bases left unmatched: 4. Germline loops: CDR1 ENHRY, CDR2 SYGVKD. This CDR3 comprises 14 residues. Here the CDR3 DNA reads TGTGCCATCAATCCGGGACAGGGGTCCTACGAGCAGTACTTC. Amino acids: CAINPGQGSYEQYF.

The V and J genes are TRBV28 and TRBJ2-7; TRBD1 is a possible D gene (8 bases). This CDR3 contains 13 residues. CDR1 MDHEN and CDR2 SYDVKM come from the germline V gene. Trimming took off 6 bases at V and 6 bases at J, with 15 bases between the two ends. CDR3 sequence: CASRQGGSGEQYF. Here the CDR3 DNA reads TGTGCCAGCAGACAGGGGGGGTCGGGCGAGCAGTACTTC.

V is TRBV6-6 and J is TRBJ1-4; D gene unclear. In germline, CDR1 is MNHNY, CDR2 SVGAGI (reference sequence). The CDR3 is 15 amino acids. V shed 2 bases and J shed 4 bases, with 11 bases lying between them. The CDR3 DNA reads TGTGCCAGCAGTTACATTCGGCGGATTAATGAAAAACTGTTTTTT. This encodes CASSYIRRINEKLFF.

The chain uses TRBV5-1 and TRBJ2-1; 11 nucleotides align to TRBD1. This CDR3 comprises 15 residues. V dropped 4 bases and J dropped 5; count of bases not matched to a gene: 5. Germline values: CDR1 SGHRS, CDR2 YFSETQ. DNA for the CDR3: TGCGCCAGCAGCACCGGACAGGGGGCGCACAATGAGCAGTTCTTC. Translation: CASSTGQGAHNEQFF.

This sequence joins TRBV11-2 and TRBJ2-1, with 7 bases fitting TRBD2. J was trimmed by 7 bases and V by 4 bases; bases with no gene match: 13. This CDR3 spans 16 amino acids. Germline assignment: CDR1 SGHAT and CDR2 FQNNGV. CDR3: CASSWGLPLRRNEQFF. CDR3 DNA: TGTGCCAGCAGCTGGGGACTACCGCTCCGACGGAATGAGCAGTTCTTC.

The rearrangement links TRBV7-2 to TRBJ1-1, with unresolved D. The germline gives CDR1 SGHTA, CDR2 FQGNSA. The CDR3 is 15 residues long. Trimming removed 5 bases at V and 0 bases at J, with 13 bases between. CDR3 sequence (DNA): TGTGCCAGCAGCCCAGGTCGTGGGCTGAACACTGAAGCTTTCTTT. Amino acid sequence: CASSPGRGLNTEAFF.

This clone has only one observation. The V gene is TRBV30, the J gene TRBJ1-3; D unclear. Trimming took 6 bases from V and 0 from J, leaving 12 bases between them. The CDR3 length is 14 residues. Germline values: CDR1 GTSNPN, CDR2 SVGIG (reference sequence). The CDR3 protein is CACGKFPSGNTIYF. The CDR3 nucleotides read TGTGCCTGCGGGAAGTTTCCCTCTGGAAACACCATATATTTT. Drawing the rest from reference TRBV30 and TRBJ1-3, the complete variable domain is SQTIHQWPATLVQPVGSPLSLECTVEGTSNPNLYWYRQAAGRGLQLLFYSVGIGQISSEVPQNLSASRPQDRQFILSSKKLLLSDSGFYLCACGKFPSGNTIYFGEGSWLTVV.

The rearrangement uses TRBV25-1 and TRBJ2-7, with a tentative D call TRBD2 (5 bases). V dropped 6 bases and J dropped 5 bases, with 17 bases sitting between them. Germline values: CDR1 MGHDK, CDR2 SYGVNS. This CDR3 is built from 14 residues. The CDR3 loop is CASRDLGSLHEQYF. The DNA for the CDR3 is TGTGCCAGCAGGGACCTAGGGAGTCTACACGAGCAGTACTTC.

This clone has just one count. This chain links TRBV7-2 with TRBJ1-1; D is unresolved. Germline V gene sequence: CDR1 SGHTA, CDR2 FQGNSA. The CDR3 spans 13 residues. Trimming took 1 base from V and 1 from J, leaving 4 bases between them. CDR3 in DNA: TGTGCCAGCAGCTTAGATCAGAACACTGAAGCTTTCTTT. This encodes CASSLDQNTEAFF.

The rearrangement links TRBV19 to TRBJ1-2; D is unresolved. Germline-derived CDR1 and CDR2 are LNHDA and SQIVND (reference sequence). The CDR3 runs to 13 residues. Trimming stripped 1 base from V and 6 bases from J, with 9 bases between. The CDR3 loop is CASSIGSGDGYTF. CDR3 in DNA: TGTGCCAGTAGTATAGGAAGCGGGGATGGCTACACCTTC.

In the case of this clone: The same CDR3 is also encoded by other DNA sequences in this sample. The rearrangement uses TRBV9 and TRBJ2-7, with D perhaps matching TRBD2 (7 bases). V lost 0 bases, J lost 7 bases, and 14 bases lay in between. The CDR3 has 14 residues. From germline, CDR1 is SGDLS and CDR2 YYNGEE. The CDR3 loop is CASSVEGGPYEQYF. The CDR3 nucleotides are TGTGCCAGCAGCGTAGAGGGGGGGCCGTATGAGCAGTACTTC.

The chain couples TRBV5-1 to TRBJ1-1; D remains ambiguous. V gave up 6 bases and J gave up 1 base, with 7 bases separating them. CDR1 is SGHRS and CDR2 is YFSETQ in the germline V gene. CDR3 length: 12 residues. The CDR3 DNA follows: TGCGCCAGCACGAGCGAGAACACTGAAGCTTTCTTT. Its protein product is CASTSENTEAFF.

The chain has TRBV5-4 and TRBJ2-7, with 10 bases matching TRBD2. The CDR3 runs 14 residues. V was pared by 3 bases and J by 3 bases, with 3 bases of the junction left unmatched. CDR1 is SGHNT, CDR2 YYREEE, per germline (reference sequence). DNA for the CDR3: TGTGCCAGCAGCTCAGGACTAGCGGTCTACGAGCAGTACTTC. Translation gives CASSSGLAVYEQYF.

V usage is TRBV6-5 and J usage is TRBJ1-3; D gene unclear. The V and J ends lost 4 bases and 6 bases respectively, with 10 bases between them. CDR1 is MNHEY and CDR2 is SVGAGI in the germline V gene. The CDR3 spans 13 residues. CDR3 protein: CASSLEGENTIYF. CDR3 sequence (DNA): TGTGCCAGCAGTTTGGAGGGTGAAAACACCATATATTTT.

The chain combines TRBV27 with TRBJ1-1, with TRBD1 matching over 7 bases. CDR1 and CDR2 from the germline V gene are MNHEY and SMNVEV (reference sequence). The CDR3 length is 18 residues. The ends lost 4 bases at V and 0 bases at J; junction bases unmatched: 14. The CDR3: CASSSEGIGGSMNTEAFF. The CDR3, as DNA: TGTGCCAGCAGTTCCGAAGGGATAGGGGGCTCGATGAACACTGAAGCTTTCTTT.

This clone showed up just once. J is TRBJ1-2 and V is TRBV23-1, with D tentatively TRBD1 (5 bases). TRBV23-1 is an ORF; its function is uncertain. V lost 5 bases to trimming and J lost 1 base, with 14 bases between them. The CDR3 spans 15 residues. The CDR3 DNA is TGCGCCAGCAGTTACGACAGCTCATTTAACTATGGCTACACCTTC. This codes for CASSYDSSFNYGYTF.

This chain connects TRBV7-2 to TRBJ2-7, with 7 bases matching TRBD1. The CDR3 loop spans 14 amino acids. Trimming at V came to 1 base and at J to 3 bases, leaving 3 bases not matched to a gene. In germline, CDR1 is SGHTA, CDR2 FQGNSA. CDR3 residues: CASSLGAGGYEQYF. The CDR3 region has the DNA TGTGCCAGCAGCTTAGGAGCAGGGGGCTACGAGCAGTACTTC.

V usage is TRBV6-5 and J usage is TRBJ1-2; D gene ambiguous. Trimming removed 6 bases from V and 6 bases from J, with 14 bases in between. Germline CDR1 MNHEY, CDR2 SVGAGI. The CDR3 is made up of 13 amino acids. CDR3 DNA sequence: TGTGCCAGCAGAGCGATCGGACTTGATGGCTACACCTTC. Its protein product is CASRAIGLDGYTF.

This rearrangement joins TRBV30 to TRBJ2-7, with 9 positions matching TRBD2. The CDR3 extends over 15 amino acids. The germline V gene has CDR1 GTSNPN and CDR2 SVGIG (reference sequence). The V and J ends lost 2 bases and 3 bases, in that order; junction bases with no gene match: 8. The CDR3 sequence: CAWSRASGTFYEQYF. CDR3 sequence (DNA): TGTGCCTGGAGTCGTGCTAGCGGGACCTTCTACGAGCAGTACTTC. The full variable domain, in which reference TRBV30 and TRBJ2-7 provide the parts outside the CDR3, is SQTIHQWPATLVQPVGSPLSLECTVEGTSNPNLYWYRQAAGRGLQLLFYSVGIGQISSEVPQNLSASRPQDRQFILSSKKLLLSDSGFYLCAWSRASGTFYEQYFGPGTRLTVT.

The chain couples TRBV5-1 to TRBJ1-3; D unresolved. The germline CDR1 and CDR2 sequences are SGHRS and YFSETQ. This CDR3 is 15 amino acids long. V was cut by 0 bases and J by 4 bases, with 11 bases left in between. The CDR3 DNA reads TGCGCCAGCAGCTTGGGGCAGTTATCCGGAAACACCATATATTTT. Its translation is CASSLGQLSGNTIYF.